Listed below are T cell receptor beta chains from one sample, sequenced in a study of cytomegalovirus exposure and HLA in healthy donors. Sequenced by immunoSEQ multiplex PCR; TCRdb stores in-frame clones only, minus some. The table shows 97,000 or so clones, with over 60% occurring only once. What was sequenced was PBMCs. Receptor source: a male donor in good health and CMV-seropositive. The CDR3 runs from the conserved cysteine through the conserved F or W. A D gene is named only where the DNA matches it firmly. Clone size is not always given. Where it is, it says once, few, many or a class for expanded clones.

d_call	clone_size	cdr3_length	v_call	j_call	cdr3_aa	cdr3_nt
TRBD2	.	18	TRBV5-1	TRBJ2-1	CASSLGVTSGRSNNEQFF	TGCGCCAGCAGCTTGGGGGTGACTAGCGGGAGGTCCAACAATGAGCAGTTCTTC
.	.	13	TRBV28	TRBJ2-1	CATHPRSYNEQFF	TGTGCCACCCACCCGCGGTCCTACAATGAGCAGTTCTTC
.	.	15	TRBV15	TRBJ2-7	CATSRVLQGVYEQYF	TGTGCCACCAGCAGAGTATTACAGGGTGTCTACGAGCAGTACTTC
.	.	13	TRBV4-3	TRBJ2-1	CASSRIRRTEQFF	TGCGCCAGCAGCCGAATCAGACGGACAGAGCAGTTCTTC
TRBD1	.	15	TRBV5-6	TRBJ1-2	CASSLGDRRNYGYTF	TGTGCCAGCAGCTTGGGGGACAGGAGGAACTATGGCTACACCTTC
TRBD1	.	15	TRBV28	TRBJ2-1	CASSSGQGVYNEQFF	TGTGCCAGCAGCTCGGGACAGGGGGTTTACAATGAGCAGTTCTTC
TRBD1	few	16	TRBV7-9	TRBJ2-7	CSSSLGVGGQGLEQYF	TGTTCCAGCAGCTTAGGGGTCGGGGGACAGGGGTTGGAGCAGTACTTC
TRBD2	.	13	TRBV29-1	TRBJ2-7	CSAVAGGVNEQYF	TGCAGCGCCGTAGCGGGAGGCGTCAACGAGCAGTACTTC
.	few	13	TRBV11-1	TRBJ1-1	CASSPTYNTEAFF	TGTGCCAGCAGCCCGACATATAACACTGAAGCTTTCTTT
TRBD1	few	13	TRBV7-2	TRBJ2-5	CASTKGAEETQYF	TGTGCCAGCACCAAGGGGGCAGAAGAGACCCAGTACTTC
.	.	16	TRBV7-6	TRBJ2-3	CASSQETGHGTDTQYF	TGTGCCAGCAGCCAAGAGACAGGCCATGGGACAGATACGCAGTATTTT
.	few	8	TRBV2	TRBJ2-3	CASSAQYF	TGTGCCAGCAGTGCACAGTATTTT
TRBD2	.	14	TRBV19	TRBJ2-7	CASSKRDSRDEQYF	TGTGCCAGTAGTAAGCGGGACTCGAGGGACGAGCAGTACTTC
TRBD1	.	18	TRBV29-1	TRBJ1-2	CSVELFTGQGRVGYGYTF	TGCAGCGTTGAGTTATTTACCGGACAGGGGAGAGTAGGCTATGGCTACACCTTC
TRBD1	.	17	TRBV15	TRBJ2-3	CATSRDRAEGAIDTQYF	TGTGCCACCAGCAGAGATCGCGCAGAGGGGGCTATAGATACGCAGTATTTT
TRBD2	.	16	TRBV7-2	TRBJ2-7	CASSPFPLAGSYEQYF	TGTGCCAGCAGCCCTTTTCCCCTAGCGGGCTCCTACGAGCAGTACTTC
TRBD2	.	18	TRBV5-6	TRBJ2-2	CASSLRGGRGPGTGELFF	TGTGCCAGCAGCTTGAGAGGCGGGAGAGGCCCGGGGACCGGGGAGCTGTTTTTT
TRBD1	few	14	TRBV6-5	TRBJ2-7	CASSYRDRDYEQYF	TGTGCCAGCAGTTACAGGGACAGGGATTACGAGCAGTACTTC
TRBD1	.	13	TRBV7-2	TRBJ2-7	CASSLGTVREQYF	TGTGCCAGCAGCCTCGGGACAGTGAGGGAGCAGTACTTC
TRBD2	.	17	TRBV5-4	TRBJ2-1	CASSRTNIAGALNEQFF	TGTGCCAGCAGCCGAACGAACATAGCGGGAGCACTTAATGAGCAGTTCTTC
.	.	13	TRBV7-9	TRBJ2-1	CASSPPREAEQFF	TGTGCCAGCAGCCCCCCCCGGGAAGCGGAGCAGTTCTTC
TRBD2	.	18	TRBV4-1	TRBJ2-1	CASSQARGTSGSYNEQFF	TGCGCCAGCAGCCAAGCTAGAGGGACTAGCGGGAGTTACAATGAGCAGTTCTTC
TRBD1	.	16	TRBV28	TRBJ2-3	CASSFLQGMNGDTQYF	TGTGCCAGCAGTTTTCTACAGGGGATGAACGGAGATACGCAGTATTTT
.	.	15	TRBV15	TRBJ2-1	CATSTDSLEINEQFF	TGTGCCACCAGCACGGACAGCCTAGAGATCAATGAGCAGTTCTTC
.	.	15	TRBV4-1	TRBJ2-2	CASSPIPGSTGELFF	TGCGCCAGCAGCCCAATACCCGGGAGCACCGGGGAGCTGTTTTTT
.	.	15	TRBV27	TRBJ2-7	CASSLSRDTWFEQYF	TGTGCCAGCAGTTTATCGAGGGACACCTGGTTCGAGCAGTACTTC
TRBD2	.	15	TRBV5-1	TRBJ2-1	CASSLAQRGSNEQFF	TGCGCCAGCAGCTTGGCCCAGCGGGGTAGTAATGAGCAGTTCTTC
TRBD1	.	17	TRBV7-3	TRBJ2-1	CASSLNGPGTGKYEQFF	TGTGCCAGCAGCTTAAACGGTCCCGGGACAGGTAAATACGAGCAGTTCTTC
.	.	16	TRBV28	TRBJ2-7	CASSLLGWGRGYEQYF	TGTGCCAGCAGTTTATTAGGGTGGGGCAGGGGCTACGAGCAGTACTTC
.	.	15	TRBV10-3	TRBJ2-1	CAISVSAVGGNEQFF	TGTGCCATCAGTGTCTCCGCGGTCGGGGGCAATGAGCAGTTCTTC
.	.	13	TRBV28	TRBJ2-5	CASRQTGKETQYF	TGTGCCAGCAGACAAACAGGGAAGGAGACCCAGTACTTC
TRBD2	.	13	TRBV6-6	TRBJ2-7	CASSQTSVYEQYF	TGTGCCAGCAGTCAGACTAGCGTCTACGAGCAGTACTTC
.	.	15	TRBV7-2	TRBJ1-4	CASSLLGGGGEKLFF	TGTGCCAGCAGCCTCCTCGGGGGCGGGGGTGAAAAACTGTTTTTT
TRBD2	.	18	TRBV10-3	TRBJ2-1	CAISESTSGRFTYNEQFF	TGTGCCATCAGTGAGTCGACTAGCGGGAGGTTCACCTACAATGAGCAGTTCTTC
.	.	14	TRBV30	TRBJ1-5	CAWSVRGGYQPQHF	TGTGCCTGGAGTGTACGGGGGGGGTACCAGCCCCAGCATTTT
TRBD2	.	17	TRBV5-4	TRBJ2-5	CASSLGGLARNQETQYF	TGTGCCAGCAGCTTGGGGGGACTAGCGAGAAACCAAGAGACCCAGTACTTC
TRBD2	.	14	TRBV7-2	TRBJ2-7	CASSLYGGAYEQYF	TGTGCCAGCAGCTTATACGGGGGGGCCTACGAGCAGTACTTC
.	.	15	TRBV7-9	TRBJ1-1	CASSLAPRENTEAFF	TGTGCCAGCAGCTTAGCCCCGCGAGAGAACACTGAAGCTTTCTTT
TRBD1	.	12	TRBV27	TRBJ1-2	CATGTGDYGYTF	TGTGCCACCGGGACAGGGGACTATGGCTACACCTTC
.	.	20	TRBV9	TRBJ1-1	CASSVVSGAGRLVKNTEAFF	TGTGCCAGCAGCGTAGTCTCCGGCGCGGGGAGGCTGGTCAAGAACACTGAAGCTTTCTTT
.	few	18	TRBV7-2	TRBJ2-6	CASSLYPPRSSGANGLTF	TGTGCCAGCAGCTTATACCCCCCCCGGAGCTCTGGGGCCAACGGCCTGACTTTC
TRBD2	.	14	TRBV5-8	TRBJ2-1	CASTTGLARETGFF	TGTGCCAGCACCACGGGACTAGCGCGAGAAACGGGGTTCTTC
TRBD2	.	17	TRBV30	TRBJ2-3	CAWSPGLAGGKGDTQYF	TGTGCCTGGAGTCCAGGACTAGCGGGGGGGAAGGGGGATACGCAGTATTTT
TRBD2	few	17	TRBV28	TRBJ2-5	CASGWWLAGFHGETQYF	TGTGCCTCGGGCTGGTGGCTAGCGGGATTTCACGGAGAGACCCAGTACTTC
TRBD2	.	15	TRBV7-9	TRBJ2-1	CASSLRRELWNEQFF	TGTGCCAGCAGCTTACGGCGGGAGTTGTGGAATGAGCAGTTCTTC
TRBD1	.	17	TRBV27	TRBJ1-2	CASSSSRDRGVNYGYTF	TGTGCCAGCAGTTCCTCCCGGGACAGGGGGGTTAACTATGGCTACACCTTC
TRBD2	.	16	TRBV7-2	TRBJ2-1	CASSRRTSGASYEQFF	TGTGCCAGCAGCCGCAGGACTAGCGGGGCGAGCTATGAGCAGTTCTTC
TRBD2	.	13	TRBV6-1	TRBJ2-1	CANREPGLAEQFF	TGTGCCAACAGGGAGCCGGGACTAGCGGAGCAGTTCTTC
.	.	13	TRBV5-4	TRBJ1-1	CASSFDRNTEAFF	TGTGCCAGCAGCTTTGACAGGAACACTGAAGCTTTCTTT